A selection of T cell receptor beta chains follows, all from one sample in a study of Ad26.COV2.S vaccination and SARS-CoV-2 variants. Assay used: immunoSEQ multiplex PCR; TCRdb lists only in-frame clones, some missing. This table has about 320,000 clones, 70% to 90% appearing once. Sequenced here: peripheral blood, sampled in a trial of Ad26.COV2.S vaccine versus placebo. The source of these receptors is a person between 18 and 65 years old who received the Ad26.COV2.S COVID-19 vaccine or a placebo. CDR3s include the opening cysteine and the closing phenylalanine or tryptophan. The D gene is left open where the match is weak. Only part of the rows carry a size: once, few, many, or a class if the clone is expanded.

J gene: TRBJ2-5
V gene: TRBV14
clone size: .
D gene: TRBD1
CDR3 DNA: TGTGCCAGCAGCCAAATGACAGGGTACGGGGAGACCCAGTACTTC
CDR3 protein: CASSQMTGYGETQYF

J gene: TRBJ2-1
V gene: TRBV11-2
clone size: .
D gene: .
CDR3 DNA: TGTGCCAGCAGCCCTCAGGGGGGGGCGCGTTACAATGAGCAGTTCTTC
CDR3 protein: CASSPQGGARYNEQFF

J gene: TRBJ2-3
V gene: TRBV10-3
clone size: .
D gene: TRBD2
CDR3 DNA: TGTGCCATCACCTCGACTGCAGCGGGGGGCCTCCCCACAGATACGCAGTATTTT
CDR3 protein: CAITSTAAGGLPTDTQYF

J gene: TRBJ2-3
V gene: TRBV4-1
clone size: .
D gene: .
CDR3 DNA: TGCGCCAGCAGCCTAGTCAGGAGGGGGGTAGGAGATACGCAGTATTTT
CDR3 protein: CASSLVRRGVGDTQYF

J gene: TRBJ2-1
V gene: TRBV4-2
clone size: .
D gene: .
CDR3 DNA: TGTGCCAGCAGCCAAACAGGGAGCAAAGAAGAGCAGTTCTTC
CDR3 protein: CASSQTGSKEEQFF

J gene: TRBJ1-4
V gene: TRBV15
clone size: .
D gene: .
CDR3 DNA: TGTGCCACCAGCAGAGATCCAGGTTTAAATGAAAAACTGTTTTTT
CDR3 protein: CATSRDPGLNEKLFF

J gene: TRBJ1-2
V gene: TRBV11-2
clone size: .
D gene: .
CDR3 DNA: TGTGCCAGCAGCGCAAGACCAGGGGAAAGCTACACCTTC
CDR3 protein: CASSARPGESYTF

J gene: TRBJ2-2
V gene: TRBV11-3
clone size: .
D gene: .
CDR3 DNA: TGTGCCAGCAGCTTAGTGAACACCGGGGAGCTGTTTTTT
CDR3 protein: CASSLVNTGELFF

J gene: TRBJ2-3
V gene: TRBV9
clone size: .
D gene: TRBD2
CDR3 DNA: TGTGCCAGCAGCGAGCGGACTAGCGGGGGGGCCGCAGATACGCAGTATTTT
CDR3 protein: CASSERTSGGAADTQYF

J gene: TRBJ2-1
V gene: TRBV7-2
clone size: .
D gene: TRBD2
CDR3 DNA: TGTGCCAGCAGCCCCCGACTAGCGGGGGGGCCTGAGCAGTTCTTC
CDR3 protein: CASSPRLAGGPEQFF

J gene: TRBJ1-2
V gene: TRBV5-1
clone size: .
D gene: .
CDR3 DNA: TGCGCCAGCAGCTCGGACGGGAACTATGGCTACACCTTC
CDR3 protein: CASSSDGNYGYTF

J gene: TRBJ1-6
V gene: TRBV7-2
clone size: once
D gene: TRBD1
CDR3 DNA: TGTGCCAGCAGCTTAGAGGGCAGGGGGAATTCACCCCTCCACTTT
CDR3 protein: CASSLEGRGNSPLHF

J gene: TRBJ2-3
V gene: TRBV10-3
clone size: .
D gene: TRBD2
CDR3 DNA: TGTGCCATCAATGCGAACGGGGGGGAAGCAGATACGCAGTATTTT
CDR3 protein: CAINANGGEADTQYF

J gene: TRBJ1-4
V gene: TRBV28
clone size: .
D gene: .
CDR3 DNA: TGTGCCAGCAGTTTAGTGGGGCACGCAACTAATGAAAAACTGTTTTTT
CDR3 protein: CASSLVGHATNEKLFF

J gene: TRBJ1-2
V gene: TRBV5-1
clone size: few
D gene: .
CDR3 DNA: TGCGCCAGCAGCTTGGCCGCCAGTATCGATGGCTACACCTTC
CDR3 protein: CASSLAASIDGYTF

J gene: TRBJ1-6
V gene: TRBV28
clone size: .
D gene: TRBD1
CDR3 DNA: TGTGCCTCGGGACAGGGAAATTCACCCCTCCACTTT
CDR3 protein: CASGQGNSPLHF

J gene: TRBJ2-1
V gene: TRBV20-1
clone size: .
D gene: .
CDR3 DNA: TGCAGTGCTAGTATCTCGGTTCCGGGCCTAACCTACAATGAGCAGTTCTTC
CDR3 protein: CSASISVPGLTYNEQFF

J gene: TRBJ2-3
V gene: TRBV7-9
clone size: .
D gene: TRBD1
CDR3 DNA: TGTGCCAGCAGCTTTGAGACAGGGGCAGATACGCAGTATTTT
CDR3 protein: CASSFETGADTQYF

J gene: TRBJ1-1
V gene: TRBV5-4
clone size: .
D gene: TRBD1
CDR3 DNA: TGTGCCAGCAGCCGTGACCTGACAACAGGGGGAACTGAAGCTTTCTTT
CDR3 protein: CASSRDLTTGGTEAFF

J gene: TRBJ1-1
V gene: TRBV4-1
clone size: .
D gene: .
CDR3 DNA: TGCGCCAGCAGCCAAGATCGTGGGCGTGGGGAATACACTGAAGCTTTCTTT
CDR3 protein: CASSQDRGRGEYTEAFF

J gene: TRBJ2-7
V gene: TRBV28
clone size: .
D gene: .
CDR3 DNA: TGTGCCAGCAGTCCACCCGGGCTCTCCTACGAGCAGTACTTC
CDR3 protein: CASSPPGLSYEQYF

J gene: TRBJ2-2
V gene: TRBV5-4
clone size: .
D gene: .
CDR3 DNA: TGTGCCAGCAGTCAGGGGGGGAACACCGGGGAGCTGTTTTTT
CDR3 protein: CASSQGGNTGELFF

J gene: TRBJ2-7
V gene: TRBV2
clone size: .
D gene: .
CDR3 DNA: TGTGCCAGCAGTGACTCGGACGGGACTTATGAGCAGTACTTC
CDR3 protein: CASSDSDGTYEQYF

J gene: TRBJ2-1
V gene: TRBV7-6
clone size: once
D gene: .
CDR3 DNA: TGTGCCAGCAGCTTATTGGTTCGGACCTACAATGAGCAGTTCTTC
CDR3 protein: CASSLLVRTYNEQFF

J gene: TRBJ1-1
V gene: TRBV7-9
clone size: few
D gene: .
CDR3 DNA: TGTGCCAGCAGCTTAGCGCAGGGTGGAATGGAGACTGAAGCTTTCTTT
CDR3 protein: CASSLAQGGMETEAFF

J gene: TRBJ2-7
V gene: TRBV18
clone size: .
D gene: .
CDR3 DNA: TGTGCCAGCTCGCGGGCGGACTCCCTCTACGAGCAGTACTTC
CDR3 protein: CASSRADSLYEQYF

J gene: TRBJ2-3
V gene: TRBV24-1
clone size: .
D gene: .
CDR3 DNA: TGTGCCACCAGTGATAAGGCTGAAGGAAATAGGGCAGATACGCAGTATTTT
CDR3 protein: CATSDKAEGNRADTQYF

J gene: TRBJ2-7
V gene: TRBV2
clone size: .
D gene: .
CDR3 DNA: TGTGCCAGCAGTGAGGCGCCAGGCCCCTACGAGCAGTACTTC
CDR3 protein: CASSEAPGPYEQYF

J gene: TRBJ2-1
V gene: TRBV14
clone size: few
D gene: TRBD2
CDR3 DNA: TGTGCCAGCAGCTCGCAGCGGGGGGCCTACAATGAGCAGTTCTTC
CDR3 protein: CASSSQRGAYNEQFF

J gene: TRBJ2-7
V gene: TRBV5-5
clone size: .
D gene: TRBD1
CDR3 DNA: TGTGCCAGCAGCGCCACTGGTGTGTCGAGACAGGGATTTCCCTACGAGCAGTACTTC
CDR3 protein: CASSATGVSRQGFPYEQYF

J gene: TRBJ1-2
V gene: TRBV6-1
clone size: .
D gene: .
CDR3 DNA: TGTGCCAGCAGTGAACCCCCACAGGGTATTGGCTATGGCTACACCTTC
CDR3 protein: CASSEPPQGIGYGYTF

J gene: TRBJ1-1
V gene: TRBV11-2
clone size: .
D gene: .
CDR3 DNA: TGTGCCAGCAGCTTAGATCTTCGAATGGTAAGGGACACTGAAGCTTTCTTT
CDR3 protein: CASSLDLRMVRDTEAFF

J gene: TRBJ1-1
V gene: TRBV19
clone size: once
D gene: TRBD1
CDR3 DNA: TGTGCCAGTACCCGGGGGCAGGGGGCGTTCACTGAAGCTTTCTTT
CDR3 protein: CASTRGQGAFTEAFF

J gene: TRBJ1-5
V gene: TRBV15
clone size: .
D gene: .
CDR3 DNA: TGTGCCACCAGCAGCCCGCTACAGGGTAGCAATCAGCCCCAGCATTTT
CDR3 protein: CATSSPLQGSNQPQHF

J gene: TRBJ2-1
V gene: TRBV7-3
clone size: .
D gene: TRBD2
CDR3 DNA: TGTGCCAGCAGCTTACTGGGGGGGTCAAGCTCCTACAATGAGCAGTTCTTC
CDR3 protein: CASSLLGGSSSYNEQFF

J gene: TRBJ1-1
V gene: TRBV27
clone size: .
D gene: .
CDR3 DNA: TGTGCCAGCAGTTTAGGGGGAAACACTGAAGCTTTCTTT
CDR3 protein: CASSLGGNTEAFF

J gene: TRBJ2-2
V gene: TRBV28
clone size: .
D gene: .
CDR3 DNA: TGTGCCAGCAGGCCCCCCGGAGGGGAGCTGTTTTTT
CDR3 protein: CASRPPGGELFF

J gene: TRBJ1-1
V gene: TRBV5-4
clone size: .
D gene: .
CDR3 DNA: TGTGCCAGCAGTCGCCCCGGGACTAACCCTAGGACTGAAGCTTTCTTT
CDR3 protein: CASSRPGTNPRTEAFF

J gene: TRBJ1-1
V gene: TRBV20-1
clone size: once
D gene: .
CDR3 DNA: TGCAGTGCTAGTGGCAGGTTGATGAACACTGAAGCTTTCTTT
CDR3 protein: CSASGRLMNTEAFF

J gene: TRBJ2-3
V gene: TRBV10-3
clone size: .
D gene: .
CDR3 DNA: TGTGCCATCAGTGACGGGGCGAGAACGAAGGCAGATACGCAGTATTTT
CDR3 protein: CAISDGARTKADTQYF

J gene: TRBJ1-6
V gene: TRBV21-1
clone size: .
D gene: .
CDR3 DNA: TGTGCCAGCAGCAAAGAACCGAGCAGGGAGGGTAGTAACTCACCCCTCCACTTT
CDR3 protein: CASSKEPSREGSNSPLHF

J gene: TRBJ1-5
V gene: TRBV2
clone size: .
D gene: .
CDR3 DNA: TGTGCCAGCAGTGAGCTAACAATTAGCAATCAGCCCCAGCATTTT
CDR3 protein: CASSELTISNQPQHF

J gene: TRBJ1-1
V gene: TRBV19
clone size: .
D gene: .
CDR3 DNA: TGTGCCAGTAGTATAAAAGCCCTAAGGAGTGAAGCTTTCTTT
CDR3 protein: CASSIKALRSEAFF

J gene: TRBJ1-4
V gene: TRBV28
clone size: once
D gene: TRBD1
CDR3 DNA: TGTGCCAGCAGTCCTCGACAGGGAAAGGAAAAACTGTTTTTT
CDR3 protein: CASSPRQGKEKLFF

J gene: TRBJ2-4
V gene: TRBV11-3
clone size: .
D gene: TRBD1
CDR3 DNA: TGTGCCAGCAGCACTTGGACAGGAGCGCGAATAGCCAAAAACATTCAGTACTTC
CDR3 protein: CASSTWTGARIAKNIQYF

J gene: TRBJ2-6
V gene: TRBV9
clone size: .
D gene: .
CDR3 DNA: TGTGCCAGCAGCGTGACACCCTTTGGGGCCAACGTCCTGACTTTC
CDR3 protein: CASSVTPFGANVLTF

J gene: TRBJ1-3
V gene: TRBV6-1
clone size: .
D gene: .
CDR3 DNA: TGTGCCAGCACCCACCCTCCTGGAAACACCATATATTTT
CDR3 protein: CASTHPPGNTIYF

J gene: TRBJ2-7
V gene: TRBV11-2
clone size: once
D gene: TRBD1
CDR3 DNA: TGTGCCAGCAGCTTAGTTGTCGGACAGGACTACGAGCAGTACTTC
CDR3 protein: CASSLVVGQDYEQYF

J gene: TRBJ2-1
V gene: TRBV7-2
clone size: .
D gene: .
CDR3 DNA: TGTGCCAGCAGCGCTGGGGACTCGTACAATGAGCAGTTCTTC
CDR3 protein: CASSAGDSYNEQFF

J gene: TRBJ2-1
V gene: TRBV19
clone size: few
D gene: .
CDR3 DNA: TGTGCCAGTAGTCTACGGAATAGCAATGAGCAGTTCTTC
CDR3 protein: CASSLRNSNEQFF